This T cell receptor beta chain was documented in a study of blood T cell repertoires in COVID-19. Recovered status in Cohort 3 required two negative PCRs, clearance, or symptom resolution. Assay used: immunoSEQ multiplex PCR; TCRdb lists only in-frame clones, some missing. The sample lists approximately 230,000 clones; 80% to 90% were seen once. Germline V gene data show CDR1 as SGHTA and CDR2 as FQGNSA. V shed 5 bases and J 5 bases; nucleotides not matched to a gene: 5. This CDR3 has 14 residues. This chain joins TRBV7-2 and TRBJ1-4, with 7 bases lining up with TRBD1. The sequencing input was PBMCs or T cells enriched from blood (not recorded which). This TCR derives from a man younger than 30 who had recovered from COVID-19. CDR3 sequence: CASSPGTDNEKLFF. DNA of the CDR3: TGTGCCAGCAGCCCAGGGACAGACAATGAAAAACTGTTTTTT.